This TCR beta chain originates from a study of T cells in localized non-small cell lung cancer. Trimming removed 4 bases from V and 7 bases from J, with 9 bases in between. This CDR3 is built from 12 residues. Germline lookup yields CDR1 SGHRS and CDR2 YFSETQ. Using immunoSEQ multiplex PCR, the repertoire was profiled, and TCRdb retains in-frame clones only, with some absent. The sample consists of about 52,000 clones, just over 85% of them appearing once. The V call is TRBV5-1, the J call TRBJ2-1; D ambiguous. Specimen: peripheral blood, collected before any cancer treatment. The receptor was derived from a male donor older than 55 with stage III squamous cell lung carcinoma. CDR3 residues: CASSPPRNEQFF. The CDR3, as DNA: TGCGCCAGCAGCCCCCCTCGGAATGAGCAGTTCTTC.